A selection of T cell receptor beta chains follows, all from one sample in a study of blood T cell repertoires in COVID-19. Clones were sequenced by immunoSEQ multiplex PCR, and TCRdb holds only the in-frame ones, with some missing. The top ten clones hold 5.9% of a sample with 200,000 to 250,000 clones, around 86% of them seen once. Sequencing input: peripheral blood. The receptors come from an elderly man with acute or convalescent COVID-19. Both conserved end residues are part of each CDR3. Each record gives: clone size, V gene, D gene, J gene, CDR3 protein, CDR3 DNA. A D gene is named only where the DNA matches it firmly. The size of a clone is reported for some rows only, either as once, few or many, or as a class for expanded clones.

clone_size: -; v_call: TRBV5-1; d_call: -; j_call: TRBJ2-2; cdr3_aa: CASSLAGETGELFF; cdr3_nt: TGCGCCAGCAGCTTGGCCGGGGAGACCGGGGAGCTGTTTTTT
clone_size: -; v_call: TRBV3-1/TRBV3-2; d_call: -; j_call: TRBJ1-4; cdr3_aa: CASSHLGPSRGKLFF; cdr3_nt: TGTGCCAGCAGCCATCTAGGGCCTAGTAGGGGAAAACTGTTTTTT
clone_size: -; v_call: TRBV15; d_call: -; j_call: TRBJ2-2; cdr3_aa: CATRTPNTGELFF; cdr3_nt: TGTGCCACAAGGACTCCGAACACCGGGGAGCTGTTTTTT
clone_size: -; v_call: TRBV28; d_call: TRBD1; j_call: TRBJ2-4; cdr3_aa: CASTPGGAAKNIQYF; cdr3_nt: TGTGCCAGCACCCCAGGGGGCGCTGCCAAAAACATTCAGTACTTC
clone_size: -; v_call: TRBV10-1; d_call: -; j_call: TRBJ2-2; cdr3_aa: CASGKGQNTGELFF; cdr3_nt: TGCGCCAGCGGGAAGGGACAGAACACCGGGGAGCTGTTTTTT
clone_size: -; v_call: TRBV5-6; d_call: -; j_call: TRBJ1-5; cdr3_aa: CASSLWQTSNQPQHF; cdr3_nt: TGTGCCAGCAGCTTGTGGCAGACAAGCAATCAGCCCCAGCATTTT
clone_size: once; v_call: TRBV7-8; d_call: -; j_call: TRBJ2-1; cdr3_aa: CASSLVVPHAQSYNEQFF; cdr3_nt: TGTGCCAGCAGCTTAGTTGTACCCCACGCACAGAGTTACAATGAGCAGTTCTTC
clone_size: -; v_call: TRBV18; d_call: TRBD1; j_call: TRBJ1-5; cdr3_aa: CASSPRMGQGRNQPQHF; cdr3_nt: TGTGCCAGCTCACCACGCATGGGACAGGGAAGGAATCAGCCCCAGCATTTT
clone_size: few; v_call: TRBV27; d_call: TRBD2; j_call: TRBJ2-3; cdr3_aa: CASSSLLAGLTDTQYF; cdr3_nt: TGTGCCAGCAGTTCCCTACTAGCGGGATTGACAGATACGCAGTATTTT
clone_size: -; v_call: TRBV5-4; d_call: -; j_call: TRBJ2-1; cdr3_aa: CASSLFLYNEQFF; cdr3_nt: TGTGCCAGCAGCTTGTTTCTCTACAATGAGCAGTTCTTC
clone_size: -; v_call: TRBV7-9; d_call: -; j_call: TRBJ2-6; cdr3_aa: CASSLPGSSGANVLTF; cdr3_nt: TGTGCCAGCAGCCTCCCGGGGAGCTCTGGGGCCAACGTCCTGACTTTC
clone_size: -; v_call: TRBV9; d_call: -; j_call: TRBJ2-3; cdr3_aa: CASSVQANPSTDTQYF; cdr3_nt: TGTGCCAGCAGCGTACAAGCTAACCCTAGCACAGATACGCAGTATTTT
clone_size: -; v_call: TRBV27; d_call: -; j_call: TRBJ2-2; cdr3_aa: CASSFATTNTGELFF; cdr3_nt: TGTGCCAGCAGTTTTGCGACAACGAACACCGGGGAGCTGTTTTTT
clone_size: -; v_call: TRBV7-9; d_call: -; j_call: TRBJ2-5; cdr3_aa: CASSQRQETQYF; cdr3_nt: TGTGCCAGCAGCCAACGGCAAGAGACCCAGTACTTC
clone_size: -; v_call: TRBV7-8; d_call: -; j_call: TRBJ1-4; cdr3_aa: CASRALETGEKLFF; cdr3_nt: TGTGCCAGCAGAGCCCTCGAGACGGGTGAAAAACTGTTTTTT
clone_size: -; v_call: TRBV3-1/TRBV3-2; d_call: TRBD2; j_call: TRBJ2-2; cdr3_aa: CATTSGNTGELFF; cdr3_nt: TGTGCTACGACTAGCGGGAATACCGGGGAGCTGTTTTTT
clone_size: -; v_call: TRBV12-3/TRBV12-4; d_call: -; j_call: TRBJ2-3; cdr3_aa: CASSLGTLDTQYF; cdr3_nt: TGTGCCAGCAGTTTGGGGACTTTAGATACGCAGTATTTT
clone_size: -; v_call: TRBV30; d_call: TRBD2; j_call: TRBJ2-5; cdr3_aa: CAWAAPGGTSGLEHF; cdr3_nt: TGTGCCTGGGCTGCACCCGGGGGGACTAGCGGGCTCGAGCACTTC